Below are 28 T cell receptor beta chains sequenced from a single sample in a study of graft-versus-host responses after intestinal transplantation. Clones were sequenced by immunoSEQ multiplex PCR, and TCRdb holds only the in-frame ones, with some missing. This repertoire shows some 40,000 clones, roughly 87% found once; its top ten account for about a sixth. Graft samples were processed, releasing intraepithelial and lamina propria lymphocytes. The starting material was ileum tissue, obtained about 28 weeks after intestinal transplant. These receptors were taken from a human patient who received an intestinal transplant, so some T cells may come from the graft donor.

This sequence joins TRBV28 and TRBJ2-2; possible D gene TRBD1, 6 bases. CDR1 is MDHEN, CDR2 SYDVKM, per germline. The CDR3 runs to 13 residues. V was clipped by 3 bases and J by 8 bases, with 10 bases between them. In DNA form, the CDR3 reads TGTGCCAGCAGTTTGGGGGCGAAGGGGGAGCTGTTTTTT. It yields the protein CASSLGAKGELFF.

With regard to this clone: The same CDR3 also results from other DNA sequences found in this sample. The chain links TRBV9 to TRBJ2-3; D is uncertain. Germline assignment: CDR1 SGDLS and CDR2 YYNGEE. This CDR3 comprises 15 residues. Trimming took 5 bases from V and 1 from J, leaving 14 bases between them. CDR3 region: CASSVLSWGTDTQYF. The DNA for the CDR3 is TGTGCCAGCAGTGTACTCAGCTGGGGCACAGATACGCAGTATTTT. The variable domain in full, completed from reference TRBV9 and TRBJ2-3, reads DSGVTQTPKHLITATGQRVTLRCSPRSGDLSVYWYQQSLDQGLQFLIQYYNGEERAKGNILERFSAQQFPDLHSELNLSSLELGDSALYFCASSVLSWGTDTQYFGPGTRLTVL.

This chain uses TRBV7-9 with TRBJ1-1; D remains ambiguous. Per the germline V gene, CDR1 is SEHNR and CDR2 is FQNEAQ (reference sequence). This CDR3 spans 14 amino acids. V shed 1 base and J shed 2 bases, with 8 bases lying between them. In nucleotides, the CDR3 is TGTGCCAGCAGCTTAGTGAAGCAAAACACTGAAGCTTTCTTT. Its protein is CASSLVKQNTEAFF.

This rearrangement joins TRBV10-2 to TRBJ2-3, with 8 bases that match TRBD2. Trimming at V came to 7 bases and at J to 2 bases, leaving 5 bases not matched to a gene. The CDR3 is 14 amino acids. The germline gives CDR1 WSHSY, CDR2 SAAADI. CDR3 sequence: CASTIAGITDTQYF. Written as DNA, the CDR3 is TGCGCCAGCACTATAGCGGGGATCACAGATACGCAGTATTTT.

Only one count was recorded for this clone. Here the CDR3 reads CASSRGHRIFTDTQYF. CDR3 bases: TGTGCCAGCAGTAGAGGGCATAGAATTTTCACAGATACGCAGTATTTT. This rearrangement joins TRBV28 to TRBJ2-3, with TRBD2 as a possible D gene (5 bases). The V gene lost 5 bases and the J gene lost 2 bases, with 17 bases spanning the gap. Germline V gene data show CDR1 as MDHEN and CDR2 as SYDVKM. The CDR3 runs 16 residues.

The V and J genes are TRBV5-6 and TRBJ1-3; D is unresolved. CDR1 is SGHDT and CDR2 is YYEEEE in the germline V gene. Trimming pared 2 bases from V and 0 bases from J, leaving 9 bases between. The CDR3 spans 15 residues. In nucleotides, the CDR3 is TGTGCCAGCAGCTTTTTCGGGGACTCTGGAAACACCATATATTTT. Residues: CASSFFGDSGNTIYF.

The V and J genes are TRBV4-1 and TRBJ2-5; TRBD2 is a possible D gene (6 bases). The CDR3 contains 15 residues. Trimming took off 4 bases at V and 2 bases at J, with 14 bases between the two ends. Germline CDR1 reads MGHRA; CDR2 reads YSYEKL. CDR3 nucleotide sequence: TGCGCCAGCAGCCCCCAAATCCTAGCGCAAGAGACCCAGTACTTC. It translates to CASSPQILAQETQYF.

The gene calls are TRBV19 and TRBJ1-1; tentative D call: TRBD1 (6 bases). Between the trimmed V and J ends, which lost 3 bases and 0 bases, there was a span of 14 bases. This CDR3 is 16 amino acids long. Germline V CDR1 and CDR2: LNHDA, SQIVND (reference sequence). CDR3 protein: CASSISLGQMNTEAFF. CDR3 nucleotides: TGTGCCAGTAGTATTAGCCTTGGACAGATGAACACTGAAGCTTTCTTT.

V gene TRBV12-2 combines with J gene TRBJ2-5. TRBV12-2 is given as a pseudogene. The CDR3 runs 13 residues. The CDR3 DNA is TGTGCAAGTCGCTACAAGAACAAGAGAACCCAGTACTTC. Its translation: CASRYKNKRTQYF.

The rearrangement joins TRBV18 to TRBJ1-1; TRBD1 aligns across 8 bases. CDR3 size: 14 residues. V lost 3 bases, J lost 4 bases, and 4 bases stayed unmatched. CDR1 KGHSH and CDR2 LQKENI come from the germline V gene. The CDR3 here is CASSPGQGSTEAFF. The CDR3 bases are TGTGCCAGCTCACCCGGACAGGGAAGCACTGAAGCTTTCTTT.

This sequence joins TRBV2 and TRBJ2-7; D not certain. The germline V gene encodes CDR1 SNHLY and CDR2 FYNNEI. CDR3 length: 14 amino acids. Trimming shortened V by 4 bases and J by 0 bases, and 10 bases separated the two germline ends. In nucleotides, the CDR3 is TGTGCCAGCAGTGCCCTATCCGGCTCCTACGAGCAGTACTTC. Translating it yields CASSALSGSYEQYF.

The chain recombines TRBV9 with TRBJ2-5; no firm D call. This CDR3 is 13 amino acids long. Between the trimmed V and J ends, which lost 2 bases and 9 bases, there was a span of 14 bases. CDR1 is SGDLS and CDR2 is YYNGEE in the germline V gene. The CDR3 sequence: CASSVLVGAAQYF. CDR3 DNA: TGTGCCAGCAGCGTTCTAGTGGGCGCGGCCCAGTACTTC.

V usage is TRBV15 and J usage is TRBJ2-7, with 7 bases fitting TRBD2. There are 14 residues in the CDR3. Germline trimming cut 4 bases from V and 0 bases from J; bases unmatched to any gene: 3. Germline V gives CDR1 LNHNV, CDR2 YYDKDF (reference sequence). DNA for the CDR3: TGTGCCACCAGCATCGGCGGGAGCTCCTACGAGCAGTACTTC. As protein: CATSIGGSSYEQYF.

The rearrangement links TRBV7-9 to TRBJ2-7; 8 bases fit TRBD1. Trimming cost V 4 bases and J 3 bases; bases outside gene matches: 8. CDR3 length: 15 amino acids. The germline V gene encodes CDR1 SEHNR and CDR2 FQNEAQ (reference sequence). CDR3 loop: CASSSDRVVVYEQYF. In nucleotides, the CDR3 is TGTGCCAGCAGCTCGGACAGGGTTGTCGTCTACGAGCAGTACTTC.

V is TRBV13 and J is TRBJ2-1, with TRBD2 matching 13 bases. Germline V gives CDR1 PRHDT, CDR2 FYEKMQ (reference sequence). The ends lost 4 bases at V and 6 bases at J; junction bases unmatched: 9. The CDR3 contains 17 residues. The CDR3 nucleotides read TGTGCCAGCAGCTCACCGGGACTAGCGGGGAGGGGCAATGAGCAGTTCTTC. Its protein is CASSSPGLAGRGNEQFF.

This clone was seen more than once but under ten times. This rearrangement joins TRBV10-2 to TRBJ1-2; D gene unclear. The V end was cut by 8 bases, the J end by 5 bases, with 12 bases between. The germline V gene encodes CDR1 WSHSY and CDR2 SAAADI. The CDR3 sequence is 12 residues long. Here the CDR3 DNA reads TGCGCCAGCCGTATAGACTCTTATGGCTACACCTTC. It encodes CASRIDSYGYTF.

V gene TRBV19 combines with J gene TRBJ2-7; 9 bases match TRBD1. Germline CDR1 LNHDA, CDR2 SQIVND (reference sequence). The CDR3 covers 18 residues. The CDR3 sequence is CATSPTAKNRDRARGQYF. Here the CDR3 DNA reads TGTGCTACTAGTCCAACGGCCAAAAACCGGGACAGGGCGAGGGGGCAGTACTTC.

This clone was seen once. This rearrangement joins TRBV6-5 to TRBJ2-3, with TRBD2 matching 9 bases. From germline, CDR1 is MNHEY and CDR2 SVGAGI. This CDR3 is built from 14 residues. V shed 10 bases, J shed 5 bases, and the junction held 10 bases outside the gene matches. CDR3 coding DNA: TGTGCCACCCGCCGGCTAGCGGGAAGAGATACGCAGTATTTT. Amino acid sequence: CATRRLAGRDTQYF.

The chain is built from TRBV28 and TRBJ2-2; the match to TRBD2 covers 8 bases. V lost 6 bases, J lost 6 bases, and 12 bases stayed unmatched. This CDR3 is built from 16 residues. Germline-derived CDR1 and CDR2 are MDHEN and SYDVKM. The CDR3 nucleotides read TGTGCCAGCAGCTTAATCCTCAGGCGGGAGGCCGGGGAGCTGTTTTTT. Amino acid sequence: CASSLILRREAGELFF.

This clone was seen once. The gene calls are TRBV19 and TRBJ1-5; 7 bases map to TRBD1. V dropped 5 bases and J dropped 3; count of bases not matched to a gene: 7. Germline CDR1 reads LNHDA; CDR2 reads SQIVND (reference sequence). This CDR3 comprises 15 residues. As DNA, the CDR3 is TGTGCCAGTAGTTTGAGAGACAGGGCCAATCAGCCCCAGCATTTT. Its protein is CASSLRDRANQPQHF.

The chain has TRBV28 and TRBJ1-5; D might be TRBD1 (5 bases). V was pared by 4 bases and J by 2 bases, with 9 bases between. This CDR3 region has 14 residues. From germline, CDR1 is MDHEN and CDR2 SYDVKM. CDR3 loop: CASSWGEGNQPQHF. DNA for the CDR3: TGTGCCAGCAGTTGGGGGGAAGGCAATCAGCCCCAGCATTTT.

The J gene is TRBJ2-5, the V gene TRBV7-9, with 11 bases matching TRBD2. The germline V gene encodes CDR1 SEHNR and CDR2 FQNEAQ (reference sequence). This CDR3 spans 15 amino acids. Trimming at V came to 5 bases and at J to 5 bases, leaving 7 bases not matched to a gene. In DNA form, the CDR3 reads TGTGCCAGCAGCACCCGACTAGCGGGATCCGAGACCCAGTACTTC. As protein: CASSTRLAGSETQYF. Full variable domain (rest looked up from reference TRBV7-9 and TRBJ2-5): DTGVSQNPRHKITKRGQNVTFRCDPISEHNRLYWYRQTLGQGPEFLTYFQNEAQLEKSRLLSDRFSAERPKGSFSTLEIQRTEQGDSAMYLCASSTRLAGSETQYFGPGTRLLVL.

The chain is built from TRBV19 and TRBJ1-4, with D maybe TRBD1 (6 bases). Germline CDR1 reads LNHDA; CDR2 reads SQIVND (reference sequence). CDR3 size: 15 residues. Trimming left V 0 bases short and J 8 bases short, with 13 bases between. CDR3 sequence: CASSIELGAVEKLFF. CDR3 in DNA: TGTGCCAGTAGTATAGAGCTGGGGGCCGTAGAAAAACTGTTTTTT.

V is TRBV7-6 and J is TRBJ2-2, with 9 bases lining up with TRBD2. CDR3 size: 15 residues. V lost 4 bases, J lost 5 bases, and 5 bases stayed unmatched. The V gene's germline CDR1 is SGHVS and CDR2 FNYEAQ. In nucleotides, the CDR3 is TGTGCCAGCAGCTGGACTAGCGAGGGTACCGGGGAGCTGTTTTTT. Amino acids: CASSWTSEGTGELFF.

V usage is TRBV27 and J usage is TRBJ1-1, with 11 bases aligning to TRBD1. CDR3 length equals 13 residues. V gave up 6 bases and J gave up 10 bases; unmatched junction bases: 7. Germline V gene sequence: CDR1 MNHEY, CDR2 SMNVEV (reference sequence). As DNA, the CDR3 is TGTGCCAGCAGATTCCGGGACAGGGGGGCAGCTTTCTTT. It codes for CASRFRDRGAAFF.

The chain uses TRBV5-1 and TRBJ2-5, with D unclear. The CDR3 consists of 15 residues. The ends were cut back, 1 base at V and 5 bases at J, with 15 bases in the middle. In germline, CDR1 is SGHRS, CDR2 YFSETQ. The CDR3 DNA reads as TGCGCCAGCAGCTTGTTTAGGGCTACAGAGGAGACCCAGTACTTC. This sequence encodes CASSLFRATEETQYF.

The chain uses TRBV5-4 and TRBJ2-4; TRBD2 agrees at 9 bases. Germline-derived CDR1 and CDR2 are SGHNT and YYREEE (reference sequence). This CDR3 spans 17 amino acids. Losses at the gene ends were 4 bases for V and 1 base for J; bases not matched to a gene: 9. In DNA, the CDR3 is TGTGCCAGCAGCCTTGCCGATAGCGGGAGTGCCAAAAACATTCAGTACTTC. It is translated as CASSLADSGSAKNIQYF.

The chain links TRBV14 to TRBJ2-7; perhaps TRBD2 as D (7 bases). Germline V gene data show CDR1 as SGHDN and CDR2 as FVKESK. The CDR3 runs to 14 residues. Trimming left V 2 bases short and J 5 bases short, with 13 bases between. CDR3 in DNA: TGTGCCAGCAGCCAAAGGGGGGGATTGAACGAGCAGTACTTC. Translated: CASSQRGGLNEQYF.